These 21 T cell receptor beta chains share one sample of origin, sequenced in a study of CD8+ T cells in alopecia areata. Extracted from the samples, RNA was reverse transcribed into cDNA to serve as the sequencing template. Measured with immunoSEQ multiplex PCR; TCRdb has only the in-frame clones, and not every one. The repertoire consists of 150,000 to 200,000 clones, with around three fifths occurring once and the leading ten covering 1.3%. Treatment: oral pan-JAK inhibitor, 5-10 mg twice daily. The starting material was CD4+ T cells sorted from blood, obtained at week 49, from a patient treated with tofacitinib. The receptors stem from a human donor with alopecia areata.

This clone was seen a handful of times. The chain recombines TRBV11-1 with TRBJ2-3; D gene ambiguous. The V end was cut by 4 bases, the J end by 0 bases, with 11 bases between. Per germline, CDR1 SGHAT and CDR2 FQDESV (reference sequence). This CDR3 is built from 15 residues. The CDR3 spells CASSSDGLSTDTQYF. Here the CDR3 DNA reads TGTGCCAGCAGCTCGGACGGGCTCAGCACAGATACGCAGTATTTT.

The chain is built from TRBV29-1 and TRBJ2-7; D possibly corresponds to TRBD1 (5 bases). V shed 7 bases and J shed 2 bases, with 21 bases lying between them. CDR1 and CDR2 from the germline V gene are SQVTM and ANQGSEA. The CDR3 loop spans 15 amino acids. This CDR3 reads CSARVGIAGTYEQYF. The CDR3, as DNA: TGCAGCGCCCGAGTGGGTATAGCAGGGACCTACGAGCAGTACTTC.

Only a few counts were recorded for this clone. The CDR3 protein is CASSPRAADEQFF. The CDR3 region has the DNA TGTGCCAGCAGTCCTCGGGCAGCGGATGAGCAGTTCTTC. The genes are TRBV2 and TRBJ2-1, with D tentatively TRBD2 (5 bases). Germline values: CDR1 SNHLY, CDR2 FYNNEI. CDR3 length: 13 amino acids. Deletions cut 5 bases from V and 8 bases from J, with 13 bases between.

This chain uses TRBV25-1 with TRBJ1-2, with 7 bases that match TRBD1. Losses at the gene ends were 3 bases for V and 8 bases for J; bases not matched to a gene: 15. The CDR3 spans 16 residues. Looked up from germline, CDR1 is MGHDK and CDR2 is SYGVNS. This chain's CDR3 is CASSEEGARWGEGYTF. The CDR3 DNA follows: TGTGCCAGCAGTGAGGAGGGGGCAAGGTGGGGCGAGGGCTACACCTTC.

The chain carries TRBV15 and TRBJ1-5; D might be TRBD1 (6 bases). Germline V gene data show CDR1 as LNHNV and CDR2 as YYDKDF (reference sequence). The CDR3 runs to 14 residues. V lost 5 bases and J 5 bases, leaving 13 bases between the germline ends. CDR3 nucleotide sequence: TGTGCCACCAGCCCAGGGGTAGGGCATCAGCCCCAGCATTTT. It specifies CATSPGVGHQPQHF.

The rearrangement uses TRBV2 and TRBJ2-7, with no clear D. The CDR3 covers 13 residues. The V and J ends lost 5 bases and 3 bases respectively, with 11 bases between them. CDR1 is SNHLY and CDR2 is FYNNEI in the germline V gene. The CDR3 spells CASSQNADYEQYF. CDR3 in DNA: TGTGCCAGCAGTCAAAACGCGGACTACGAGCAGTACTTC. Full variable domain (remainder filled in from reference TRBV2 and TRBJ2-7): EPEVTQTPSHQVTQMGQEVILRCVPISNHLYFYWYRQILGQKVEFLVSFYNNEISEKSEIFDDQFSVERPDGSNFTLKIRSTKLEDSAMYFCASSQNADYEQYFGPGTRLTVT.

This clone was found a few times. V gene TRBV7-9 combines with J gene TRBJ2-1, with 7 bases aligning to TRBD2. The CDR3 is 12 amino acids. Germline lookup yields CDR1 SEHNR and CDR2 FQNEAQ (reference sequence). Losses at the gene ends were 3 bases for V and 9 bases for J; bases not matched to a gene: 2. CDR3 sequence reads: CASSFRTSEQFF. Written as DNA, the CDR3 is TGTGCCAGCAGCTTCAGGACTAGTGAGCAGTTCTTC.

The CDR3 nucleotides are TGTGCCACCAGCAGAGAGGGGGGGCTCAGGAACACTGAAGCTTTCTTT. Protein sequence: CATSREGGLRNTEAFF. The rearrangement links TRBV15 to TRBJ1-1; possible D gene TRBD1, 6 bases. CDR1 and CDR2 from the germline V gene are LNHNV and YYDKDF (reference sequence). The CDR3 covers 16 residues. Between the trimmed V and J ends, which lost 0 bases and 1 base, there was a span of 12 bases.

This chain joins TRBV2 and TRBJ2-1; tentatively, D is TRBD1 (6 bases). CDR1 and CDR2 (germline): SNHLY, FYNNEI. The CDR3 spans 16 residues. V was cut by 8 bases and J by 0 bases, with 17 bases left in between. The CDR3 coding sequence is TGTGCCAGCTGCCGGACAGCCGCTAGCTCCTACAATGAGCAGTTCTTC. This codes for CASCRTAASSYNEQFF.

The chain employs TRBV30 and TRBJ2-7, with 14 bases that match TRBD2. Germline V gives CDR1 GTSNPN, CDR2 SVGIG (reference sequence). The V and J ends lost 3 bases and 3 bases, in that order; junction bases with no gene match: 7. This CDR3 has 16 residues. This CDR3 reads CAWRGTSGGSYYEQYF. CDR3 DNA: TGTGCCTGGAGGGGGACTAGCGGGGGATCCTACTACGAGCAGTACTTC.

The chain is built from TRBV7-9 and TRBJ1-6; D possibly corresponds to TRBD1 (5 bases). Trimming shortened V by 5 bases and J by 10 bases, and 18 bases separated the two germline ends. CDR1 and CDR2 from the germline V gene are SEHNR and FQNEAQ (reference sequence). This CDR3 is built from 15 residues. The CDR3 DNA sequence: TGTGCCAGCAGCCCGATCAGCCAGGGCATCTCACCCCTCCACTTT. This translates into CASSPISQGISPLHF.

With respect to this clone: This specimen includes other DNA sequences encoding the same CDR3. This chain connects TRBV30 to TRBJ1-2; unclear D gene. The CDR3 contains 11 residues. Trimming removed 4 bases from V and 5 bases from J, with 8 bases in between. Germline lookup yields CDR1 GTSNPN and CDR2 SVGIG (reference sequence). CDR3 in amino acids: CAWNLGYGYTF. The CDR3 bases are TGTGCCTGGAATTTGGGGTATGGCTACACCTTC.

The chain uses TRBV5-6 and TRBJ1-2; 10 nucleotides line up with TRBD1. The CDR3 consists of 15 residues. The junction had 14 bases not matched to a gene; V was cut back by 6 bases and J by 9 bases. CDR1 SGHDT and CDR2 YYEEEE come from the germline V gene. In DNA form, the CDR3 reads TGTGCCAGCACCCACTCAGCTTGGACAGGGGGAAGCTACACCTTC. Its protein product is CASTHSAWTGGSYTF. The full variable domain, completed using reference TRBV5-6 and TRBJ1-2, is DAGVTQSPTHLIKTRGQQVTLRCSPKSGHDTVSWYQQALGQGPQFIFQYYEEEERQRGNFPDRFSGHQFPNYSSELNVNALLLGDSALYLCASTHSAWTGGSYTFGSGTRLTVV.

The CDR3 reads CSVLVPLNTEAFF. In nucleotides, the CDR3 is TGCAGCGTCCTAGTCCCCTTGAACACTGAAGCTTTCTTT. The rearrangement uses TRBV29-1 and TRBJ1-1; D uncertain. The CDR3 has 13 amino acids. Trimming took 6 bases from V and 0 from J, leaving 11 bases between them. Germline CDR1 and CDR2: SQVTM and ANQGSEA.

This chain uses TRBV11-2 with TRBJ2-1, with TRBD2 matching 7 bases. V lost 6 bases and J lost 0; bases outside the gene matches: 2. CDR3 length: 14 amino acids. Per the germline V gene, CDR1 is SGHAT and CDR2 is FQNNGV. CDR3 in DNA: TGTGCCAGCAGTGCGGGGGACTCCTACAATGAGCAGTTCTTC. It encodes CASSAGDSYNEQFF.

This rearrangement joins TRBV4-3 to TRBJ1-2; D remains ambiguous. V was pared by 4 bases and J by 0 bases, with 12 bases between. The germline CDR1 and CDR2 sequences are LGHNA and YSLEER. There are 15 residues in the CDR3. Written as DNA, the CDR3 is TGCGCCAGCAGCCCCACAGCAGACACTAACTATGGCTACACCTTC. It yields the protein CASSPTADTNYGYTF.

The rearrangement links TRBV29-1 to TRBJ2-4; TRBD1 might be the D (6 bases). The CDR3 extends over 12 amino acids. In germline, CDR1 is SQVTM, CDR2 ANQGSEA. Trimming shortened V by 5 bases and J by 4 bases, and 9 bases separated the two germline ends. The CDR3 spells CSVNDRKNIQYF. CDR3 DNA: TGCAGCGTTAACGACAGGAAAAACATTCAGTACTTC. The whole variable domain, remainder taken from reference TRBV29-1 and TRBJ2-4, is SAVISQKPSRDICQRGTSLTIQCQVDSQVTMMFWYRQQPGQSLTLIATANQGSEATYESGFVIDKFPISRPNLTFSTLTVSNMSPEDSSIYLCSVNDRKNIQYFGAGTRLSVL.

The V call is TRBV5-1, the J call TRBJ2-5, with D unresolved. The CDR3 covers 13 residues. V was pared by 0 bases and J by 4 bases, with 7 bases between. Germline V lookup: CDR1 SGHRS, CDR2 YFSETQ. The CDR3 sequence: CASSLDSLETQYF. DNA of the CDR3: TGCGCCAGCAGCTTGGACAGCCTAGAGACCCAGTACTTC.

The table lists this clone with a count of one. V usage is TRBV2 and J usage is TRBJ2-5; D tentatively fits TRBD1 or TRBD2 (5 bases each). The CDR3 spans 12 residues. Germline CDR1 and CDR2: SNHLY and FYNNEI. CDR3: CGRGATQETQYF. The DNA for the CDR3 is TGTGGAAGAGGGGCCACCCAAGAGACCCAGTACTTC.

CDR3 loop: CASNVGSPLHF. The CDR3 DNA sequence: TGTGCCAGCAATGTTGGCTCACCCCTCCACTTT. The chain employs TRBV2 and TRBJ1-6; no reliable D call. The CDR3 extends over 11 amino acids. Trimming stripped 7 bases from V and 10 bases from J, with 8 bases between. Per germline, CDR1 SNHLY and CDR2 FYNNEI.

V is TRBV27 and J is TRBJ1-2; D gene uncertain. Germline lookup yields CDR1 MNHEY and CDR2 SMNVEV (reference sequence). This CDR3 is built from 15 residues. The V end was cut by 5 bases, the J end by 4 bases, with 17 bases between. In DNA, the CDR3 is TGTGCCAGCAGTCCCGGACTTTATCAAAGCTATGGCTACACCTTC. Its protein product is CASSPGLYQSYGYTF.